The TCR beta chain under discussion was sequenced for a study of T cell repertoires in cytomegalovirus infection (dated by TCRdb to between 2018 and 2020). General notes on the study: Recently identified HLA-C-restricted CMV epitopes, whose presentation resists viral immunomodulation, were targeted by peptide stimulations together with well-studied HLA-B-restricted epitopes. The HLA type of each donor mattered for the analysis, because public TCR beta signatures pointed to carriage of CMV infection along with the matching HLA type. The study at large found these results: In both this cohort and an independent roughly 400-donor cohort, the cumulative frequency of public TCR beta family members distinguished carriers of CMV infection plus the relevant HLA type. The ex vivo response was dominated by HLA-C-restricted CMV-specific TCR beta clonotypes, which also provided the single most frequent clonotype in two of eight donors.

Sequencing used an Illumina HiSeq 1500. TCRdb trimmed public reads at Q25 via fastp, called clones via MiXCR and kept in-frame beta chains. Entries that share a CDR3 protein sequence are merged under the most common genes and DNA. A total of some 120,000 distinct CDR3 sequences appear in this sample, over 30% of them only once. The biggest ten clones account for under 70% of the sample. Reading the germline V gene (reference sequence) gives CDR1 MNHEY and CDR2 SMNVEV. A distance of 21 bases separates the germline ends of V and J, which lose 3 bases and 5 bases respectively. From its cysteine to its phenylalanine, the CDR3 spans 17 amino acids. Left in the record is the CDR3 DNA by itself, 51 bases read in frame from the first base. The treatment or condition label here, explained by the study, means: in vitro stimulation with specific CMV peptide epitopes to enrich CMV-specific T cells. On this clonotype itself: The clone's antigen remains unknown. There are no base qualities to consult, and no much larger clone falls within one base.

The specimen comprised CD8+ T cells from cultured PBMCs, sampled from culture after CMV antigen stimulation. The chain is made from TRBV27 and TRBJ2-3; the D gene lacks a confident call. The TCR originated in a human donor in good health (CMV status not recorded). Some clones in this sample may be carry-over from other donors' samples. The CDR3 protein: CASSFEPKLSARDTQYF. Here is the DNA: TGTGCCAGCAGTTTTGAGCCCAAGTTGTCGGCACGAGATACGCAGTATTTT.